Listed here are 26 T cell receptor beta chains from one sample, sequenced in a study of blood T cell repertoires in COVID-19 (dated by TCRdb to the early 2020s). The library was made by the immunoSEQ multiplex PCR assay. TCRdb took over this immuneACCESS table, retaining in-frame rearrangements with V and J assigned. Such tables are incomplete; in checked studies, under half of the missing clones stem from an unresolved V gene, and the remainder is unexplained. Within this sample are 200,000 to 250,000 clones, with 70% to 90% of them counted one time only. Under 2.5% of the sample belongs to the ten largest clones. Sequencing used peripheral blood. All receptors come from a woman in her seventies with COVID-19, enrolled during active disease.

The V call is TRBV2, the J call TRBJ1-2; a possible D gene is TRBD1 (6 bases). The CDR3 length is 12 residues. V lost 7 bases and J lost 5, with 11 bases in between. Per the germline V gene, CDR1 is SNHLY and CDR2 is FYNNEI. DNA for the CDR3: TGTGCCAGCAACCCGGACAGTTATGGCTACACCTTC. As protein: CASNPDSYGYTF. Full variable domain (rest looked up from reference TRBV2 and TRBJ1-2): EPEVTQTPSHQVTQMGQEVILRCVPISNHLYFYWYRQILGQKVEFLVSFYNNEISEKSEIFDDQFSVERPDGSNFTLKIRSTKLEDSAMYFCASNPDSYGYTFGSGTRLTVV.

The rearrangement uses TRBV19 and TRBJ1-2; D gene unclear. Germline-derived CDR1 and CDR2 are LNHDA and SQIVND (reference sequence). The CDR3 has 13 residues. The V end lost 1 base, the J end lost 5 bases, and 8 bases lay between the germline ends. The CDR3 sequence: CASSIGESYGYTF. The DNA of the CDR3 is TGTGCCAGTAGTATAGGAGAGAGTTATGGCTACACCTTC.

This clone is a singleton in its sample. The chain couples TRBV9 to TRBJ1-5; the D is unclear. V lost 0 bases and J lost 5, with 6 bases in between. The CDR3 spans 13 residues. Germline V gene sequence: CDR1 SGDLS, CDR2 YYNGEE. The CDR3: CASSVESDQPQHF. In nucleotides, the CDR3 is TGTGCCAGCAGCGTAGAATCGGATCAGCCCCAGCATTTT.

The J gene is TRBJ1-1, the V gene TRBV4-1, with D possibly TRBD1 on 5 matching bases. The ends were cut back, 1 base at V and 2 bases at J, with 11 bases in the middle. Per the germline V gene, CDR1 is MGHRA and CDR2 is YSYEKL. There are 15 residues in the CDR3. CDR3 loop: CASSQADRTNTEAFF. CDR3 in DNA: TGCGCCAGCAGCCAAGCCGACAGAACCAACACTGAAGCTTTCTTT.

This clone showed up just once. The chain carries TRBV6-2 or TRBV6-3 and TRBJ2-7; possible D gene TRBD1, 5 bases. CDR1 is MNHEY, CDR2 SVGEGT, per germline. V shed 6 bases and J shed 6 bases, with 18 bases lying between them. The CDR3 is 14 amino acids. CDR3 amino acids: CASSLGPPFGEQYF. CDR3 nucleotides: TGTGCCAGCAGCCTGGGGCCCCCTTTCGGCGAGCAGTACTTC.

The chain's CDR3 is CASSFLGGLGGGNQPQHF. The CDR3 DNA reads as TGTGCCAGCAGCTTTTTAGGGGGCCTCGGGGGTGGCAATCAGCCCCAGCATTTT. The rearrangement uses TRBV5-6 and TRBJ1-5, with 7 bases identical to TRBD1. Germline lookup yields CDR1 SGHDT and CDR2 YYEEEE. V trimming: 2 bases; J trimming: 2 bases; junction bases outside the gene matches: 13. This CDR3 is 18 amino acids long.

The rearrangement links TRBV4-2 to TRBJ1-5, with 7 bases identical to TRBD1. Germline lookup yields CDR1 LGHNA and CDR2 YNFKEQ. CDR3 length: 19 amino acids. V gave up 1 base and J gave up 0 bases; unmatched junction bases: 12. The CDR3 region has the DNA TGTGCCAGCAGCCAAGTAAAGCGGACAGGTGAAATTAGCAATCAGCCCCAGCATTTT. Its protein product is CASSQVKRTGEISNQPQHF.

The chain combines TRBV9 with TRBJ2-2, with TRBD1 as a possible D gene (6 bases). The CDR3 runs to 16 residues. V gave up 0 bases and J gave up 5 bases, with 14 bases separating them. Germline V lookup: CDR1 SGDLS, CDR2 YYNGEE. The CDR3 region has the DNA TGTGCCAGCAGCGTAGCAAGGACAGAGGGGACCGGGGAGCTGTTTTTT. It specifies CASSVARTEGTGELFF.

This chain joins TRBV4-3 and TRBJ1-2; no firm D call. The V gene's germline CDR1 is LGHNA and CDR2 YSLEER. The V gene lost 1 base and the J gene lost 3 bases, with 12 bases spanning the gap. This CDR3 has 15 amino acids. The CDR3 region is CASSQVGRSDYGYTF. In nucleotides, the CDR3 is TGCGCCAGCAGCCAAGTCGGGAGATCGGACTATGGCTACACCTTC.

The chain uses TRBV6-5 and TRBJ1-1; TRBD1 matches 9 bases. CDR3 size: 14 residues. Trimming removed 10 bases from V and 4 bases from J; junction bases left unmatched: 10. Germline CDR1 is MNHEY and CDR2 is SVGAGI. The CDR3 region is CATGLRDRVTEAFF. In DNA form, the CDR3 reads TGTGCCACCGGCCTAAGGGACAGGGTCACTGAAGCTTTCTTT.

V gene TRBV5-4 combines with J gene TRBJ2-7; 8 positions agree with TRBD2. This CDR3 comprises 14 residues. With 4 bases clipped from V and 7 bases from J, the junction kept 10 bases outside the gene matches. Germline CDR1 SGHNT, CDR2 YYREEE (reference sequence). CDR3 sequence reads: CASSPGTSLGEQYF. CDR3 in DNA: TGTGCCAGCAGCCCTGGGACTAGTCTCGGGGAGCAGTACTTC.

V usage is TRBV24-1 and J usage is TRBJ2-6, with 7 bases matching TRBD1. Germline V lookup: CDR1 KGHDR, CDR2 SFDVKD. The CDR3 consists of 16 residues. The ends lost 7 bases at V and 3 bases at J; junction bases unmatched: 8. Here the CDR3 DNA reads TGTGCCACCAGCGACAGGGAAGGATATGGGGCCAACGTCCTGACTTTC. Its protein product is CATSDREGYGANVLTF.

This clone has only a few counts. The rearrangement uses TRBV10-1 and TRBJ2-7; 8 bases are shared with TRBD1. Trimming removed 10 bases from V and 2 bases from J; junction bases left unmatched: 10. The CDR3 has 14 residues. From germline, CDR1 is WNHNN and CDR2 SYGVQD (reference sequence). This CDR3 reads CANIKWTGTYEQYF. Written as DNA, the CDR3 is TGCGCCAACATAAAATGGACAGGGACCTACGAGCAGTACTTC.

This CDR3 is CASSGIIGTEAFF. The CDR3 region has the DNA TGTGCCAGCAGTGGAATTATCGGCACTGAAGCTTTCTTT. This chain joins TRBV25-1 and TRBJ1-1; D gene uncertain. Germline V gene data show CDR1 as MGHDK and CDR2 as SYGVNS. V shed 4 bases and J shed 4 bases, with 10 bases lying between them. The CDR3 spans 13 residues. The full variable domain, with the rest looked up from reference TRBV25-1 and TRBJ1-1, is EADIYQTPRYLVIGTGKKITLECSQTMGHDKMYWYQQDPGMELHLIHYSYGVNSTEKGDLSSESTVSRIRTEHFPLTLESARPSHTSQYLCASSGIIGTEAFFGQGTRLTVV.

CDR3: CASSQVCRQETQYF. The CDR3 DNA is TGTGCCAGCAGCCAAGTCTGTCGCCAAGAGACCCAGTACTTC. The chain uses TRBV3-1 (or the pseudogene TRBV3-2) and TRBJ2-5; no definite D call. Germline V gene data show CDR1 as LGHDT and CDR2 as YNNKEL (reference sequence). Trimming cost V 1 base and J 1 base, with 7 bases left between them. This CDR3 contains 14 residues.

The V and J genes are TRBV11-3 and TRBJ2-1; D perhaps matches TRBD2 (7 bases). Looked up from germline, CDR1 is SGHNT and CDR2 is YENEEA. V lost 5 bases and J 0 bases, leaving 17 bases between the germline ends. The CDR3 length is 17 residues. The CDR3 loop is CASSVGGAGRSYNEQFF. DNA for the CDR3: TGTGCCAGCAGCGTGGGGGGGGCAGGGCGCTCCTACAATGAGCAGTTCTTC.

The J gene is TRBJ2-7, the V gene TRBV12-5, with D perhaps TRBD1 (5 bases). The V end was cut by 5 bases, the J end by 3 bases, with 8 bases between. CDR3 length: 12 residues. Germline V CDR1 and CDR2: LGHNT, FRNRAP. The CDR3 sequence: CASGPTDYEQYF. The CDR3 DNA is TGTGCTAGTGGTCCGACAGACTACGAGCAGTACTTC.

This chain connects TRBV7-9 to TRBJ1-1; TRBD1 aligns across 10 bases. The CDR3 has 14 residues. After removal of 4 bases from V and 11 bases from J, the junction contained 10 bases not matched to a gene. Germline lookup yields CDR1 SEHNR and CDR2 FQNEAQ (reference sequence). In DNA form, the CDR3 reads TGTGCCAGCAGCTCAGGACAGGGGGGACTTTGGGCTTTCTTT. Its protein is CASSSGQGGLWAFF.

The chain is built from TRBV27 and TRBJ1-5; D possibly corresponds to TRBD1 (5 bases). Germline lookup yields CDR1 MNHEY and CDR2 SMNVEV (reference sequence). The CDR3 totals 13 residues. Trimming cost V 3 bases and J 10 bases, with 13 bases left between them. The CDR3 DNA sequence: TGTGCCAGCAGTTTCTGGGGCGATGGACCCCAGCATTTT. Translating it yields CASSFWGDGPQHF.

V gene TRBV6-6 combines with J gene TRBJ2-1, with 8 bases fitting TRBD1. CDR1 and CDR2 (germline): MNHNY, SVGAGI (reference sequence). V lost 7 bases and J lost 15; bases outside the gene matches: 8. The CDR3 spans 11 residues. The CDR3 here is CASILQGVRFF. The CDR3 DNA reads as TGTGCCAGCATTTTACAGGGGGTCCGGTTCTTC.

The chain combines TRBV9 with TRBJ1-1; weak D call: TRBD1 (5 bases). Trimming pared 0 bases from V and 8 bases from J, leaving 17 bases between. The CDR3 runs to 15 residues. In germline, CDR1 is SGDLS, CDR2 YYNGEE. This chain's CDR3 is CASSVAGDEPLEAFF. The CDR3 DNA reads TGTGCCAGCAGCGTAGCGGGGGACGAGCCCCTAGAAGCTTTCTTT.

DNA of the CDR3: TGTGCCAGCAGCTTTACTAGCGGGAGAGTAACCGGGGAGCTGTTTTTT. This encodes CASSFTSGRVTGELFF. J is TRBJ2-2 and V is TRBV7-9; TRBD2 aligns across 11 bases. Germline CDR1 SEHNR, CDR2 FQNEAQ (reference sequence). V trimming: 3 bases; J trimming: 5 bases; junction bases outside the gene matches: 5. The CDR3 is 16 amino acids.

The rearrangement uses TRBV19 and TRBJ2-7; maybe TRBD1 (6 bases). The CDR3 totals 15 residues. V was trimmed by 5 bases and J by 3 bases, leaving 17 bases between them. The germline gives CDR1 LNHDA, CDR2 SQIVND (reference sequence). The CDR3 here is CASSPGRQDNYEQYF. The CDR3, as DNA: TGTGCCAGTAGTCCTGGACGACAGGATAACTACGAGCAGTACTTC.

The chain links TRBV10-3 to TRBJ2-5; D is perhaps TRBD2 (6 bases). CDR1 is ENHRY and CDR2 is SYGVKD in the germline V gene. V gave up 5 bases and J gave up 4 bases, with 11 bases separating them. This CDR3 contains 13 residues. Here the CDR3 reads CAISTPGVETQYF. The CDR3 region has the DNA TGTGCCATCAGTACCCCGGGAGTAGAGACCCAGTACTTC.

The chain combines TRBV12-1 with TRBJ1-1. TRBV12-1 is a pseudogene locus. This CDR3 contains 11 residues. CDR3 sequence: CASSSGRQAFF. CDR3 DNA sequence: TGTGCCAGCAGCTCTGGGAGGCAGGCTTTCTTT.

V usage is TRBV19 and J usage is TRBJ2-3, with D possibly TRBD1 on 5 matching bases. Between the trimmed V and J ends, which lost 5 bases and 0 bases, there was a span of 12 bases. Germline-derived CDR1 and CDR2 are LNHDA and SQIVND (reference sequence). This CDR3 has 15 residues. CDR3 nucleotide sequence: TGTGCCAGTAGTGGACACATGGGAAGCACAGATACGCAGTATTTT. Its translation: CASSGHMGSTDTQYF.